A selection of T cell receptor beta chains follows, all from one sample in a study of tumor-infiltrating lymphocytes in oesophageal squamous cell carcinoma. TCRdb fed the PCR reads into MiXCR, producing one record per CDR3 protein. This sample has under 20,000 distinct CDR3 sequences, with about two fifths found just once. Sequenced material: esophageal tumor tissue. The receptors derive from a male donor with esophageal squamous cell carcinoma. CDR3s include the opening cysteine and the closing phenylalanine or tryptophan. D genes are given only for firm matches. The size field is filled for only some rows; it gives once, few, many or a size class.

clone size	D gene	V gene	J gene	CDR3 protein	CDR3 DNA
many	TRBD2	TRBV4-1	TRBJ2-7	CASSQGNSGSYEQYF	TGCGCCAGCAGCCAAGGGAATAGCGGGAGTTACGAGCAGTACTTC
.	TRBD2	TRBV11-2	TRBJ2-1	CASSLTLGASGSYNEQFF	TGTGCCAGCAGCTTAACGTTAGGGGCTAGCGGCTCCTACAATGAGCAGTTCTTC
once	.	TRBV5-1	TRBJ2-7	CASSLGNTGMYSYGQYF	TGCGCCAGCAGCTTGGGAAATACAGGGATGTACTCCTACGGGCAGTACTTC
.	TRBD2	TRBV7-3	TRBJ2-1	CASSSREIWSNEQFF	TGTGCCAGCAGCTCGCGGGAGATCTGGTCCAATGAGCAGTTCTTC
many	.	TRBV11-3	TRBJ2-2	CASSLRTGELFF	TGTGCCAGCAGCCTCCGTACCGGGGAGCTGTTTTTT
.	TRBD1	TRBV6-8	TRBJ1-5	CASSPIGTGHNQPQHF	TGTGCCAGCAGTCCCATTGGGACAGGGCATAATCAGCCCCAGCATTTT
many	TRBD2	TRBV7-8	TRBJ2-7	CASSLWGGGGQYF	TGTGCCAGCAGCCTGTGGGGAGGCGGGGGGCAGTACTTC
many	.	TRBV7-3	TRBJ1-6	CASSLTNNSPLHF	TGTGCCAGCAGCTTAACAAATAATTCACCCCTCCACTTT
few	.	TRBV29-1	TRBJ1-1	CSVGAVNTEAFF	TGCAGCGTTGGCGCAGTTAACACTGAAGCTTTCTTT
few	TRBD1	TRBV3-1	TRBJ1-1	CASTHPRTGGEAFF	TGTGCCAGCACCCACCCCAGGACAGGAGGAGAAGCTTTCTTT